This passage covers 13 T cell receptor beta chains from one sample sequenced in a study of shared clonotypes between healthy human individuals. Repertoires were generated with immunoSEQ multiplex PCR, while TCRdb's copy carries only in-frame clones and drops some. The data show millions of clones, roughly 94% seen once. Sequencing was performed on naive CD4+ T cells sorted from blood. The subset is: CD45RA+ positively selected. The receptors here all came from a man between 18 and 29 years old in good health.

Turning to this clone: The same CDR3 is also encoded by other DNA sequences in this sample. The genes are TRBV19 and TRBJ2-7; D is ambiguous. Germline CDR1 reads LNHDA; CDR2 reads SQIVND (reference sequence). The CDR3 spans 12 residues. V was trimmed by 5 bases and J by 0 bases, leaving 5 bases between them. The CDR3 is CASSPSSYEQYF. Written as DNA, the CDR3 is TGTGCCAGTAGTCCCTCCTCCTACGAGCAGTACTTC. The complete variable domain, with remaining parts taken from reference TRBV19 and TRBJ2-7, reads DGGITQSPKYLFRKEGQNVTLSCEQNLNHDAMYWYRQDPGQGLRLIYYSQIVNDFQKGDIAEGYSVSREKKESFPLTVTSAQKNPTAFYLCASSPSSYEQYFGPGTRLTVT.

The chain employs TRBV5-1 and TRBJ2-3; D possibly corresponds to TRBD2 (5 bases). V was shortened by 7 bases and J by 4 bases, with 22 bases between the two germline ends. The CDR3 runs 16 residues. Germline values: CDR1 SGHRS, CDR2 YFSETQ. CDR3 amino acids: CASGEGRAYIPDTQYF. CDR3 bases: TGCGCCAGCGGCGAAGGGCGGGCGTATATCCCAGATACGCAGTATTTT.

The chain employs TRBV5-4 and TRBJ2-5; 7 bases are shared with TRBD1. CDR3 length: 15 amino acids. Germline CDR1 SGHNT, CDR2 YYREEE (reference sequence). Trimming took 4 bases from V and 1 from J; bases not matched to a gene: 7. The CDR3 DNA reads as TGTGCCAGCAGCAACAGGGGACGGGGCCAAGAGACCCAGTACTTC. This encodes CASSNRGRGQETQYF.

As concerns this clone: Within the sample, other DNA sequences also encode this same CDR3. The J gene is TRBJ2-1, the V gene TRBV7-2; 11 bases agree with TRBD2. CDR1 and CDR2 from the germline V gene are SGHTA and FQGNSA. The J segment lost 5 bases and the V segment lost 0 bases, leaving 6 bases of the junction unmatched. The CDR3 runs to 17 residues. Written as DNA, the CDR3 is TGTGCCAGCAGCTTAGCAGGTACTAGCGGGAGTAACAATGAGCAGTTCTTC. It codes for CASSLAGTSGSNNEQFF.

This chain uses TRBV29-1 with TRBJ1-1; perhaps TRBD1 as D (5 bases). V was trimmed by 0 bases and J by 0 bases, leaving 11 bases between them. The CDR3 extends over 15 amino acids. Germline V gene lookup returns CDR1 SQVTM and CDR2 ANQGSEA. The CDR3 loop reads CSVEDLEGLNTEAFF. In nucleotides, the CDR3 is TGCAGCGTTGAAGATCTTGAGGGGTTGAACACTGAAGCTTTCTTT.

This chain uses TRBV6-1 with TRBJ1-5, with 10 bases that match TRBD1. V lost 7 bases and J lost 7; bases outside the gene matches: 10. Germline assignment: CDR1 MNHNS and CDR2 SASEGT. The CDR3 runs 15 residues. The CDR3 loop reads CASMAPGQGYQPQHF. In DNA form, the CDR3 reads TGTGCCAGCATGGCCCCGGGACAGGGGTACCAGCCCCAGCATTTT.

The V and J genes are TRBV4-1 and TRBJ1-4; tentative D call: TRBD1 (5 bases). The V gene lost 5 bases and the J gene lost 5 bases, with 18 bases spanning the gap. Germline values: CDR1 MGHRA, CDR2 YSYEKL. This CDR3 comprises 16 residues. The DNA of the CDR3 is TGCGCCAGCAGCGAAGGAAGCAGCAGGGCCAATGAAAAACTGTTTTTT. Translation: CASSEGSSRANEKLFF.

The chain uses TRBV4-2 and TRBJ2-1; 10 positions agree with TRBD2. CDR3 length: 17 residues. Germline V gene data show CDR1 as LGHNA and CDR2 as YNFKEQ. V shed 1 base and J 4 bases; nucleotides not matched to a gene: 7. CDR3 coding DNA: TGTGCCAGCAGCCAAGGCTCTCTAGCGGGGGCTTACAATGAGCAGTTCTTC. Residues: CASSQGSLAGAYNEQFF.

The rearrangement uses TRBV7-9 and TRBJ2-4; D is ambiguous. V gave up 2 bases and J gave up 2 bases, with 7 bases separating them. There are 14 residues in the CDR3. Germline V gene sequence: CDR1 SEHNR, CDR2 FQNEAQ (reference sequence). The CDR3 DNA reads as TGTGCCAGCAGCTTATCCAGTACCAAAAACATTCAGTACTTC. Its protein product is CASSLSSTKNIQYF.

V and J are TRBV5-4 and TRBJ2-7, with D possibly being TRBD1 (5 bases). Trimming cost V 0 bases and J 3 bases, with 10 bases left between them. The CDR3 covers 14 residues. Germline V CDR1 and CDR2: SGHNT, YYREEE (reference sequence). The CDR3 nucleotides are TGTGCCAGCAGCTTGGCAATAGGGGACTACGAGCAGTACTTC. Amino acids: CASSLAIGDYEQYF.

This chain joins TRBV28 and TRBJ1-6; weak D call: TRBD1 (5 bases). This CDR3 is 16 amino acids long. V lost 5 bases and J lost 5, with 16 bases in between. Per germline, CDR1 MDHEN and CDR2 SYDVKM. CDR3 nucleotide sequence: TGTGCCAGCAGTCCCTCGGGGGGGGAGGATAATTCACCCCTCCACTTT. Translation: CASSPSGGEDNSPLHF.

This chain links TRBV9 with TRBJ1-1; D call uncertain. Trimming pared 3 bases from V and 0 bases from J, leaving 15 bases between. Germline V gives CDR1 SGDLS, CDR2 YYNGEE. CDR3 length: 16 amino acids. CDR3 residues: CASSAPVAWMNTEAFF. The CDR3 nucleotides are TGTGCCAGCAGCGCCCCGGTCGCATGGATGAACACTGAAGCTTTCTTT.

The chain recombines TRBV5-4 with TRBJ2-1; 7 bases fit TRBD1. With V trimmed by 3 bases and J by 0 bases, 6 bases remained unmatched. Per germline, CDR1 SGHNT and CDR2 YYREEE (reference sequence). The CDR3 is made up of 16 amino acids. Here the CDR3 DNA reads TGTGCCAGCAGCTCATACAGGGGATCCTCCTACAATGAGCAGTTCTTC. Translated, it gives CASSSYRGSSYNEQFF.